This T cell receptor beta chain was obtained from a study of Ad26.COV2.S vaccination and SARS-CoV-2 variants. In the study overall: Donor joined the COV1001 Ad26.COV2.S trial arm. The authors gave Ad26.COV2.S intramuscularly, either once or twice 56 days apart.

With respect to this clone: What it binds is unknown.

Indicated treatment: some 20 received Ad26.COV2.S at low or high dose, single or two shots; several received placebo; per-sample allocation not given. At day 63 after the first vaccine or placebo injection, samples were drawn. Study-level points and caveats: Analyses that measured TCR breadth and depth may have underestimated total T cell responses. Substantial breadth in spike-specific CD8+ and CD4+ T cell responses was reportedly seen after vaccination.

The CDR3 totals 13 residues. Looked up from germline, CDR1 is SGHTA and CDR2 is FQGTGA. V gave up 4 bases and J gave up 4 bases, with 10 bases separating them. Data came from immunoSEQ multiplex PCR; TCRdb stores just in-frame clones and leaves some out. This sample yields about 680,000 clones, of which about 89% are seen a single time; about 1.5% belongs to the top ten. The chain couples TRBV7-3 to TRBJ1-1; D remains unclear. The sample consisted of peripheral blood, taken in a trial of Ad26.COV2.S vaccine versus placebo. This clonotype was obtained from a person between 18 and 60 years old who received the Ad26.COV2.S COVID-19 vaccine or a placebo. The CDR3 bases are TGTGCCAGCAGCTCCCGACCTGGCACTGAAGCTTTCTTT. Residues: CASSSRPGTEAFF.